This TCR beta chain appears in the sequencing data of a study of neoadjuvant anti-PD-1 for oral cavity cancer. The CDR3 extends over 13 amino acids. CDR1 SGHDN and CDR2 FVKESK come from the germline V gene. V dropped 0 bases and J dropped 4 bases, with 6 bases sitting between them. Repertoires were generated with immunoSEQ multiplex PCR, while TCRdb's copy carries only in-frame clones and drops some. Here the sample spans about 14,000 clones, 66% being singletons. This clone is a singleton in its sample. The sequencing here drew on PBMCs, taken before nivolumab (anti-PD-1) treatment. The TCR sequence derives from a person aged 40 to 85 with oral cavity squamous cell carcinoma. V and J are TRBV14 and TRBJ1-1; no firm D call. The CDR3 DNA reads TGTGCCAGCAGCCAAGATCGGTCCACTGAAGCTTTCTTT. Translation: CASSQDRSTEAFF.